Following are 11 T cell receptor beta chains from one sample sequenced in a study of cytomegalovirus exposure and HLA in healthy donors. In the PCR, 60 Vbeta and 13 Jbeta primers were used. Here immunoSEQ multiplex PCR was the method, and the copy in TCRdb shows in-frame clones only, minus some. The data show under 200,000 clones, around 80% seen once. Sequencing input: PBMCs. Source of these receptors: a woman in her forties or fifties in good health and CMV-seropositive.

Only one count was recorded for this clone. The chain combines TRBV2 with TRBJ1-1; 7 nucleotides align to TRBD1. CDR1 SNHLY and CDR2 FYNNEI come from the germline V gene. The CDR3 runs to 15 residues. With V trimmed by 6 bases and J by 1 base, 8 bases remained unmatched. The CDR3 nucleotides read TGTGCCAGCAGATCCACCGGGACAGAGAACACTGAAGCTTTCTTT. As protein: CASRSTGTENTEAFF. The whole variable domain, filled in from reference TRBV2 and TRBJ1-1, reads EPEVTQTPSHQVTQMGQEVILRCVPISNHLYFYWYRQILGQKVEFLVSFYNNEISEKSEIFDDQFSVERPDGSNFTLKIRSTKLEDSAMYFCASRSTGTENTEAFFGQGTRLTVV.

V and J are TRBV7-2 and TRBJ1-2; 7 bases are a match to TRBD1. Looked up from germline, CDR1 is SGHTA and CDR2 is FQGNSA. Germline trimming cut 5 bases from V and 6 bases from J; bases unmatched to any gene: 9. The CDR3 length is 14 residues. The CDR3 region has the DNA TGTGCCAGCAGCCCGGGCGACAGGGCGCATGGCTACACCTTC. Translated: CASSPGDRAHGYTF.

The CDR3 is CASSDRTGTGANVLTF. CDR3 DNA sequence: TGTGCCAGTAGTGACCGGACAGGGACTGGGGCCAACGTCCTGACTTTC. V usage is TRBV19 and J usage is TRBJ2-6; 8 bases agree with TRBD1. The ends lost 5 bases at V and 2 bases at J; junction bases unmatched: 5. The CDR3 is 16 amino acids. Germline loops: CDR1 LNHDA, CDR2 SQIVND (reference sequence).

The chain couples TRBV4-3 to TRBJ2-2; 8 nucleotides align to TRBD1. CDR1 is LGHNA, CDR2 YSLEER, per germline. The CDR3 consists of 14 residues. The V segment lost 3 bases and the J segment 7 bases; nucleotides outside the gene matches: 4. The CDR3 spells CASSHRTGRGELFF. CDR3 DNA sequence: TGCGCCAGCAGCCATAGGACAGGGCGCGGGGAGCTGTTTTTT.

The rearrangement links TRBV5-1 to TRBJ2-2; no clear D. Trimming shortened V by 0 bases and J by 4 bases, and 4 bases separated the two germline ends. Per the germline V gene, CDR1 is SGHRS and CDR2 is YFSETQ. The CDR3 consists of 13 residues. The CDR3 here is CASSLDGTGELFF. The CDR3 region has the DNA TGCGCCAGCAGCTTGGACGGCACCGGGGAGCTGTTTTTT.

The chain employs TRBV19 and TRBJ1-1, with D perhaps matching TRBD1 (5 bases). CDR1 LNHDA and CDR2 SQIVND come from the germline V gene (reference sequence). The CDR3 spans 14 residues. The ends were cut back, 2 bases at V and 0 bases at J, with 7 bases in the middle. CDR3: CASSIQGLNTEAFF. The CDR3, as DNA: TGTGCCAGTAGTATACAGGGATTGAACACTGAAGCTTTCTTT. The full variable domain, its missing parts supplied by reference TRBV19 and TRBJ1-1, is DGGITQSPKYLFRKEGQNVTLSCEQNLNHDAMYWYRQDPGQGLRLIYYSQIVNDFQKGDIAEGYSVSREKKESFPLTVTSAQKNPTAFYLCASSIQGLNTEAFFGQGTRLTVV.

The genes are TRBV25-1 and TRBJ2-1; tentative D call: TRBD2 (5 bases). This CDR3 comprises 13 residues. The V gene's germline CDR1 is MGHDK and CDR2 SYGVNS. The V end lost 3 bases, the J end lost 7 bases, and 10 bases lay between the germline ends. This chain's CDR3 is CASSDGVQNEQFF. In DNA, the CDR3 is TGTGCCAGCAGTGACGGGGTTCAGAATGAGCAGTTCTTC. Drawing the rest from reference TRBV25-1 and TRBJ2-1, the complete variable domain is EADIYQTPRYLVIGTGKKITLECSQTMGHDKMYWYQQDPGMELHLIHYSYGVNSTEKGDLSSESTVSRIRTEHFPLTLESARPSHTSQYLCASSDGVQNEQFFGPGTRLTVL.

With regard to this clone: One end of the junction is discordant with germline, which a read error may explain. V gene TRBV7-9 combines with J gene TRBJ2-1, with D unresolved. CDR1 is SEHNR, CDR2 FQNEAQ, per germline (reference sequence). This CDR3 comprises 17 residues. The CDR3 here is CSSSPPPRFSSYNEQFF. CDR3 DNA sequence: TGTTCCAGCAGCCCCCCCCCACGTTTCAGCTCCTACAATGAGCAGTTCTTC.

The CDR3 DNA reads TGCAGCGTTGAATCCCCAGCTAGGGAGACCCAGTACTTC. Translation gives CSVESPARETQYF. The chain links TRBV29-1 to TRBJ2-5, with D uncertain. Trimming took 2 bases from V and 5 from J, leaving 12 bases between them. CDR3 length: 13 residues. Germline assignment: CDR1 SQVTM and CDR2 ANQGSEA.

In its sample, this clone was seen once. CDR3 in DNA: TGTGCCAGCAGCTCGACAGAAAATTCACCCCTCCACTTT. Translated: CASSSTENSPLHF. This chain joins TRBV7-9 and TRBJ1-6; D might be TRBD1 (5 bases). Per the germline V gene, CDR1 is SEHNR and CDR2 is FQNEAQ (reference sequence). Between the trimmed V and J ends, which lost 4 bases and 7 bases, there was a span of 8 bases. This CDR3 contains 13 residues.

CDR3 bases: TGTGCCTGGAGTGATTACAGGGGAATCACGGGTGGGCAGTACTTC. Protein product: CAWSDYRGITGGQYF. The chain uses TRBV30 and TRBJ2-7; 7 bases are a match to TRBD1. V lost 1 base, J lost 9 bases, and 15 bases stayed unmatched. CDR3 length: 15 residues. Germline V gene lookup returns CDR1 GTSNPN and CDR2 SVGIG (reference sequence). Full variable domain (remainder filled in from reference TRBV30 and TRBJ2-7): SQTIHQWPATLVQPVGSPLSLECTVEGTSNPNLYWYRQAAGRGLQLLFYSVGIGQISSEVPQNLSASRPQDRQFILSSKKLLLSDSGFYLCAWSDYRGITGGQYFGPGTRLTVT.